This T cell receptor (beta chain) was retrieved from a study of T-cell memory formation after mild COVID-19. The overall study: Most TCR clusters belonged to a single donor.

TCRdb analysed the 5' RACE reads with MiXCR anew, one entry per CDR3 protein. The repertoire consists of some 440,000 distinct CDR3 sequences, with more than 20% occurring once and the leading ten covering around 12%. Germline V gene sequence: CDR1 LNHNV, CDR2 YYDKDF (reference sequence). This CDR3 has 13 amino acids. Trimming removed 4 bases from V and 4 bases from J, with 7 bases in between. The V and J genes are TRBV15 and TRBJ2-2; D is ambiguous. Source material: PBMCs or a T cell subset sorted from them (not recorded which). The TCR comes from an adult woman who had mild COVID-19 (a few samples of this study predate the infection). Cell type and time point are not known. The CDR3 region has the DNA TGTGCCACCAGCAAACTGCCCACCGGGGAGCTGTTTTTT. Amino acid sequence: CATSKLPTGELFF. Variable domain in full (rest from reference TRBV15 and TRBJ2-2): DAMVIQNPRYQVTQFGKPVTLSCSQTLNHNVMYWYQQKSSQAPKLLFHYYDKDFNNEADTPDNFQSRRPNTSFCFLDIRSPGLGDTAMYLCATSKLPTGELFFGEGSRLTVL.